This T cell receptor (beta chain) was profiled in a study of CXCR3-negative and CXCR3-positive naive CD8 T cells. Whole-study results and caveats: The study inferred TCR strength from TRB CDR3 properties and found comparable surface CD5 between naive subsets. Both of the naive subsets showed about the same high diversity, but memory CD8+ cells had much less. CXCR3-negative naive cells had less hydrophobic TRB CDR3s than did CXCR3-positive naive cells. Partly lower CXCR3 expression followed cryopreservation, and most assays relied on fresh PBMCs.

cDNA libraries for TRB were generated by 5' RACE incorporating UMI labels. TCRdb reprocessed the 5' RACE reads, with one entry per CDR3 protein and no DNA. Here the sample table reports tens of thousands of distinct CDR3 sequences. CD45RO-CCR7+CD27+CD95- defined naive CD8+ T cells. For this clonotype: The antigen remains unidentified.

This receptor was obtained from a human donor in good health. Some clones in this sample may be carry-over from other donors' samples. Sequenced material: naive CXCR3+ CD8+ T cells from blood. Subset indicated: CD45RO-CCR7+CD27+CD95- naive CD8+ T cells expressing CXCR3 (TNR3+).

CDR3 sequence reads: CASSIKTVTYNEQFF. This chain connects TRBV18 to TRBJ2-1. Germline V CDR1 and CDR2: KGHSH, LQKENI. The CDR3 is made up of 15 amino acids.